This TCR beta chain was retrieved from a study of T cell changes during pregnancy in multiple sclerosis. Profiled with immunoSEQ multiplex PCR; TCRdb holds only in-frame clones, not every one. Among 60,000 or so clones listed, about 92% were seen once. The CDR3 contains 12 residues. Germline assignment: CDR1 SGHNT and CDR2 YYREEE (reference sequence). V lost 0 bases, J lost 5 bases, and 5 bases lay in between. The chain has TRBV5-4 and TRBJ2-5; tentative D call: TRBD1 (5 bases). The receptor was isolated from a female donor in good health, enrolled as a control in a pregnancy study. Sequenced here: peripheral blood, sampled in the second trimester of pregnancy. In nucleotides, the CDR3 is TGTGCCAGCAGCTTGGACAGGGAGACCCAGTACTTC. Translation gives CASSLDRETQYF.